The 22 T cell receptor beta chains below all came from one sample that was sequenced in a study of OX40 agonist ivuxolimab in advanced cancers. Measured with immunoSEQ multiplex PCR; TCRdb has only the in-frame clones, and not every one. In the table there are over 45,000 clones, around 74% of which are singletons. Sequences were derived from CD4+ or CD8+ T cells sorted from blood, sampled in a trial of the OX40 agonist ivuxolimab. All receptors derive from an adult with an advanced solid tumor such as melanoma, head and neck, liver or kidney cancer.

The V gene is TRBV5-4, the J gene TRBJ1-1; D gene ambiguous. This CDR3 region has 13 residues. Germline V lookup: CDR1 SGHNT, CDR2 YYREEE (reference sequence). Trimming stripped 3 bases from V and 7 bases from J, with 13 bases between. The CDR3, as DNA: TGTGCCAGCAGCTCCGGCCGGGAAAATGAAGCTTTCTTT. Translated, it gives CASSSGRENEAFF.

This sequence joins TRBV5-6 and TRBJ1-3; D unresolved. The V and J ends lost 3 bases and 4 bases respectively, with 8 bases between them. The germline V gene encodes CDR1 SGHDT and CDR2 YYEEEE. CDR3 size: 13 residues. DNA of the CDR3: TGTGCCAGCAGCTCCGCGCGGGGAAACACCATATATTTT. Residues: CASSSARGNTIYF.

The rearrangement links TRBV18 to TRBJ2-3; 11 positions match TRBD2. Germline-derived CDR1 and CDR2 are KGHSH and LQKENI. J was trimmed by 0 bases and V by 3 bases; bases with no gene match: 11. This CDR3 is 19 amino acids long. The CDR3 here is CASSPAPLAGGTSTDTQYF. In DNA form, the CDR3 reads TGTGCCAGCTCACCCGCCCCCCTAGCGGGAGGTACTAGCACAGATACGCAGTATTTT.

The V and J genes are TRBV7-2 and TRBJ2-3; D might be TRBD2 (6 bases). The length of the CDR3 is 17 residues. V shed 4 bases and J shed 6 bases, with 23 bases lying between them. Germline V gene lookup returns CDR1 SGHTA and CDR2 FQGNSA. The CDR3 sequence is CASSSQTTKGLDDTQYF. CDR3 coding DNA: TGTGCCAGCAGCTCCCAGACAACTAAGGGACTCGATGATACGCAGTATTTT.

The chain has TRBV7-2 and TRBJ2-1; D is perhaps TRBD2 (5 bases). This CDR3 spans 14 amino acids. CDR1 and CDR2 from the germline V gene are SGHTA and FQGNSA. V lost 5 bases to trimming and J lost 9 bases, with 17 bases between them. CDR3: CASSHSSPGIEQFF. The CDR3 nucleotides are TGTGCCAGCAGCCATTCTAGCCCGGGAATTGAGCAGTTCTTC.

This clone occurred a few times. CDR3 in amino acids: CAIRQTSGQGKVGYTF. Here the CDR3 DNA reads TGTGCCATCAGACAAACTTCGGGACAGGGGAAGGTAGGCTACACCTTC. This sequence joins TRBV10-3 and TRBJ1-2; 10 bases agree with TRBD1. The V segment lost 6 bases and the J segment 8 bases; nucleotides outside the gene matches: 15. This CDR3 has 16 residues. Germline assignment: CDR1 ENHRY and CDR2 SYGVKD.

The chain employs TRBV4-1 and TRBJ2-1; the D gene is possibly TRBD2 (5 bases). Per the germline V gene, CDR1 is MGHRA and CDR2 is YSYEKL. The CDR3 spans 16 residues. V was shortened by 0 bases and J by 6 bases, with 15 bases between the two germline ends. As DNA, the CDR3 is TGCGCCAGCAGCCAAGATAGAGGCACTAGTGGCAATGAGCAGTTCTTC. Protein: CASSQDRGTSGNEQFF.

The V call is TRBV5-1, the J call TRBJ1-1; D remains ambiguous. The CDR3 is made up of 14 amino acids. V shed 4 bases and J shed 1 base, with 11 bases lying between them. Germline values: CDR1 SGHRS, CDR2 YFSETQ. The CDR3 DNA is TGCGCCAGCAGCCCTCTGGGCAGGAACACTGAAGCTTTCTTT. This translates into CASSPLGRNTEAFF.

This chain connects TRBV11-3 to TRBJ2-3; 7 nucleotides line up with TRBD2. The junction had 14 bases not matched to a gene; V was cut back by 0 bases and J by 5 bases. CDR3 length: 18 amino acids. Germline V lookup: CDR1 SGHNT, CDR2 YENEEA. As DNA, the CDR3 is TGTGCCAGCAGCTTAGATCTCGGGACGGGAGGCGGGGGAGATACGCAGTATTTT. Its translation: CASSLDLGTGGGGDTQYF.

The chain joins TRBV7-9 to TRBJ1-6, with no clear D. V lost 4 bases and J 6 bases, leaving 10 bases between the germline ends. This CDR3 is 14 amino acids long. In germline, CDR1 is SEHNR, CDR2 FQNEAQ (reference sequence). CDR3 residues: CASSSSYPNSPLHF. CDR3 DNA sequence: TGTGCCAGCAGCTCATCATACCCTAATTCACCCCTCCACTTT.

The V gene is TRBV2, the J gene TRBJ2-2, with D perhaps matching TRBD1 or TRBD2 (5 bases each). In germline, CDR1 is SNHLY, CDR2 FYNNEI. The CDR3 is 15 residues long. V lost 7 bases, J lost 1 base, and 13 bases lay in between. Here the CDR3 reads CASTGTVENTGELFF. DNA for the CDR3: TGTGCCAGCACGGGGACGGTTGAGAACACCGGGGAGCTGTTTTTT.

A few counts support this clone. The rearrangement uses TRBV11-1 and TRBJ1-6; D gene ambiguous. V lost 3 bases and J lost 6, with 9 bases in between. Germline V gene data show CDR1 as SGHAT and CDR2 as FQDESV (reference sequence). This CDR3 region has 14 residues. As DNA, the CDR3 is TGTGCCAGCAGCTTTGCGGATCGTAATTCACCCCTCCACTTT. It is translated as CASSFADRNSPLHF. The full variable domain, with the rest looked up from reference TRBV11-1 and TRBJ1-6, is EAEVAQSPRYKITEKSQAVAFWCDPISGHATLYWYRQILGQGPELLVQFQDESVVDDSQLPKDRFSAERLKGVDSTLKIQPAELGDSAMYLCASSFADRNSPLHFGNGTRLTVT.

In nucleotides, the CDR3 is TGTGCCAGCTACAGGGATAATTCACCCCTCCACTTT. It encodes CASYRDNSPLHF. This sequence joins TRBV18 and TRBJ1-6; D is possibly TRBD1 (6 bases). This CDR3 contains 12 residues. Germline-derived CDR1 and CDR2 are KGHSH and LQKENI. V lost 7 bases and J 5 bases, leaving 6 bases between the germline ends.

This chain joins TRBV6-6 and TRBJ1-6, with D tentatively TRBD1 (5 bases). Trimming removed 4 bases from V and 5 bases from J, with 12 bases in between. CDR1 is MNHNY and CDR2 is SVGAGI in the germline V gene (reference sequence). This CDR3 contains 15 residues. CDR3 in DNA: TGTGCCAGCAGTTTAAGGGACGGCCATAATTCACCCCTCCACTTT. The encoded protein is CASSLRDGHNSPLHF.

The rearrangement uses TRBV7-8 and TRBJ2-7; 8 nucleotides match TRBD1. The CDR3 is 14 amino acids. The V gene's germline CDR1 is SGHVS and CDR2 FQNEAQ. J gave up 1 base and V 5 bases, and 4 bases lay outside the gene matches. The CDR3 DNA is TGTGCCAGCAGCATCGGACAGGGTTCCTACGAGCAGTACTTC. This codes for CASSIGQGSYEQYF.

The chain uses TRBV19 and TRBJ2-2; D is unclear. V lost 6 bases to trimming and J lost 7 bases, with 12 bases between them. Germline V lookup: CDR1 LNHDA, CDR2 SQIVND (reference sequence). The CDR3 runs to 13 residues. CDR3 bases: TGTGCCAGTAGGTTGGTCTTGGGCGGGGAGCTGTTTTTT. This translates into CASRLVLGGELFF.

This chain connects TRBV7-9 to TRBJ2-3, with 12 bases identical to TRBD2. This CDR3 region has 16 residues. Germline lookup yields CDR1 SEHNR and CDR2 FQNEAQ (reference sequence). V lost 5 bases to trimming and J lost 2 bases; unmatched junction nucleotides: 5. The CDR3 nucleotides read TGTGCCAGCAGCCGGACTAGCGGGGAGATCACAGATACGCAGTATTTT. Its protein product is CASSRTSGEITDTQYF.

The chain is built from TRBV5-1 and TRBJ2-1, with D possibly being TRBD1 or TRBD2 (5 bases each). The CDR3 totals 13 residues. In germline, CDR1 is SGHRS, CDR2 YFSETQ. V lost 1 base, J lost 9 bases, and 11 bases lay in between. The CDR3 region has the DNA TGCGCCAGCAGCTTGATGAGGGGTCGTGAGCAGTTCTTC. Protein sequence: CASSLMRGREQFF. Based on the CDR3 plus reference TRBV5-1 and TRBJ2-1, the full variable domain is KAGVTQTPRYLIKTRGQQVTLSCSPISGHRSVSWYQQTPGQGLQFLFEYFSETQRNKGNFPGRFSGRQFSNSRSEMNVSTLELGDSALYLCASSLMRGREQFFGPGTRLTVL.

J is TRBJ1-2 and V is TRBV7-9; D possibly corresponds to TRBD1 (5 bases). With 0 bases removed from V and 7 bases from J, the gap between germline ends came to 12 bases. The CDR3 totals 14 residues. The V gene's germline CDR1 is SEHNR and CDR2 FQNEAQ (reference sequence). CDR3 nucleotide sequence: TGTGCCAGCAGCTTAGCGGGGGTCCGAGGTGGCTACACCTTC. It yields the protein CASSLAGVRGGYTF.

The chain carries TRBV18 and TRBJ1-2, with a weak D call TRBD1 (5 bases). Germline CDR1 reads KGHSH; CDR2 reads LQKENI. V shed 3 bases and J shed 4 bases, with 12 bases lying between them. The CDR3 has 14 amino acids. The CDR3: CASSPERDGYGYTF. CDR3 bases: TGTGCCAGCTCACCTGAAAGGGACGGCTATGGCTACACCTTC.

V is TRBV5-1 and J is TRBJ2-1; D not resolved. V was shortened by 4 bases and J by 6 bases, with 8 bases between the two germline ends. Looked up from germline, CDR1 is SGHRS and CDR2 is YFSETQ. The CDR3 has 12 residues. As DNA, the CDR3 is TGCGCCAGCAGCATCGGCCCCAATGAGCAGTTCTTC. This codes for CASSIGPNEQFF. Full variable domain (rest looked up from reference TRBV5-1 and TRBJ2-1): KAGVTQTPRYLIKTRGQQVTLSCSPISGHRSVSWYQQTPGQGLQFLFEYFSETQRNKGNFPGRFSGRQFSNSRSEMNVSTLELGDSALYLCASSIGPNEQFFGPGTRLTVL.

This clone has only a few counts. The chain recombines TRBV7-2 with TRBJ1-1, with a weak D call TRBD1 (5 bases). The V end lost 0 bases, the J end lost 4 bases, and 18 bases lay between the germline ends. The CDR3 contains 17 residues. Looked up from germline, CDR1 is SGHTA and CDR2 is FQGNSA. The CDR3 DNA sequence: TGTGCCAGCAGCTTAGCGACGGGGCGGGGTGCGAGCACTGAAGCTTTCTTT. Amino acid sequence: CASSLATGRGASTEAFF. Using reference TRBV7-2 and TRBJ1-1 for the parts outside the CDR3, the full variable domain is GAGVSQSPSNKVTEKGKDVELRCDPISGHTALYWYRQSLGQGLEFLIYFQGNSAPDKSGLPSDRFSAERTGGSVSTLTIQRTQQEDSAVYLCASSLATGRGASTEAFFGQGTRLTVV.